The 22 T cell receptor beta chains listed next were all sequenced from one sample in a study of cytomegalovirus exposure and HLA in healthy donors. Clones were read by immunoSEQ multiplex PCR, and TCRdb kept only the in-frame ones, dropping some. The sample has tens of thousands of clones, 97% seen once. The sequencing sample was made of PBMCs. These TCRs come from a man younger than 40 in good health and CMV-seropositive.

V usage is TRBV7-2 and J usage is TRBJ2-7, with D tentatively TRBD1 (7 bases). Germline V gives CDR1 SGHTA, CDR2 FQGNSA. With 5 bases removed from V and 1 base from J, the gap between germline ends came to 9 bases. This CDR3 region has 13 residues. The CDR3 nucleotides are TGTGCCAGCAGCCCAGGGGGGTCCTACGAGCAGTACTTC. This translates into CASSPGGSYEQYF. Complete variable domain (other parts from reference TRBV7-2 and TRBJ2-7): GAGVSQSPSNKVTEKGKDVELRCDPISGHTALYWYRQSLGQGLEFLIYFQGNSAPDKSGLPSDRFSAERTGGSVSTLTIQRTQQEDSAVYLCASSPGGSYEQYFGPGTRLTVT.

The chain links TRBV6-7 to TRBJ2-3; possible D gene TRBD2, 6 bases. TRBV6-7 is an open reading frame, and its role is uncertain. The germline V and J ends were trimmed by 6 bases and 6 bases, with 25 bases remaining between them. The CDR3 is 17 amino acids. The CDR3 here is CASRYAFGREGTDTQYF. The CDR3 region has the DNA TGTGCCAGCAGATATGCCTTCGGGCGGGAAGGGACGGATACGCAGTATTTT.

J is TRBJ1-4 and V is TRBV19, with D uncertain. There are 16 residues in the CDR3. The germline V gene encodes CDR1 LNHDA and CDR2 SQIVND (reference sequence). V gave up 6 bases and J gave up 6 bases, with 20 bases separating them. For the CDR3, the DNA is TGTGCCAGTAGGGGCACCGAGAGGGTTAGGGATGAAAAACTGTTTTTT. Encoded protein: CASRGTERVRDEKLFF.

The table lists this clone with a count of one. The V and J genes are TRBV18 and TRBJ2-7, with TRBD1 matching over 7 bases. The CDR3 covers 18 residues. Trimming removed 3 bases from V and 6 bases from J; junction bases left unmatched: 20. Per the germline V gene, CDR1 is KGHSH and CDR2 is LQKENI. DNA of the CDR3: TGTGCCAGCTCACCTCGGACGGGGTCGGCAGGGGGTAGGGGCGAGCAGTACTTC. This translates into CASSPRTGSAGGRGEQYF.

The V and J genes are TRBV6-5 and TRBJ2-5; D may be TRBD1 (5 bases). The V gene's germline CDR1 is MNHEY and CDR2 SVGAGI. V shed 6 bases and J shed 5 bases, with 13 bases lying between them. CDR3 length: 13 residues. The CDR3 sequence is CASRSKGRETQYF. Written as DNA, the CDR3 is TGTGCCAGCAGGAGCAAGGGGCGGGAGACCCAGTACTTC.

The rearrangement uses TRBV27 and TRBJ2-7, with D tentatively TRBD1 (5 bases). V was shortened by 3 bases and J by 5 bases, with 17 bases between the two germline ends. This CDR3 has 15 amino acids. In germline, CDR1 is MNHEY, CDR2 SMNVEV (reference sequence). CDR3 DNA sequence: TGTGCCAGCAGTTTCTCCCAGGGCGACGTCAACGAGCAGTACTTC. Translation: CASSFSQGDVNEQYF.

This clone was recorded once. The genes are TRBV9 and TRBJ1-1; TRBD1 matches at 9 bases. The J segment lost 3 bases and the V segment lost 0 bases, leaving 0 bases of the junction unmatched. CDR1 SGDLS and CDR2 YYNGEE come from the germline V gene. The CDR3 has 14 residues. The CDR3 bases are TGTGCCAGCAGCGTAGGGGACAGGGACACTGAAGCTTTCTTT. Amino acid sequence: CASSVGDRDTEAFF.

Points on this clone: One end of the junction fails to match germline, which may point to a read error. The chain combines TRBV28 with TRBJ2-1, with 9 bases fitting TRBD1. This CDR3 comprises 14 residues. Germline loops: CDR1 MDHEN, CDR2 SYDVKM. The CDR3 coding sequence is TGTGCCAGCAGTCCCCCCGGGACAGGGCGTCGAAAGGTCTTC. Translated: CASSPPGTGRRKVF.

V is TRBV4-1 and J is TRBJ2-1, with TRBD1 as a possible D gene (5 bases). The CDR3 is 16 residues long. V dropped 1 base and J dropped 5 bases, with 15 bases sitting between them. Germline loops: CDR1 MGHRA, CDR2 YSYEKL. The CDR3 loop reads CASSQGQRTSDNEQFF. In nucleotides, the CDR3 is TGCGCCAGCAGCCAAGGACAGAGGACGTCCGACAATGAGCAGTTCTTC.

This chain joins TRBV5-1 and TRBJ1-5; 8 nucleotides line up with TRBD1. V lost 0 bases to trimming and J lost 7 bases; unmatched junction nucleotides: 9. This CDR3 comprises 16 residues. The V gene's germline CDR1 is SGHRS and CDR2 YFSETQ. The CDR3 sequence is CASSLGTGHGDQPQHF. The CDR3 nucleotides read TGCGCCAGCAGCTTGGGGACAGGGCATGGGGACCAGCCCCAGCATTTT. The full variable domain, its missing parts supplied by reference TRBV5-1 and TRBJ1-5, is KAGVTQTPRYLIKTRGQQVTLSCSPISGHRSVSWYQQTPGQGLQFLFEYFSETQRNKGNFPGRFSGRQFSNSRSEMNVSTLELGDSALYLCASSLGTGHGDQPQHFGDGTRLSIL.

The rearrangement joins TRBV29-1 to TRBJ2-5; weak D call: TRBD2 (5 bases). Per the germline V gene, CDR1 is SQVTM and CDR2 is ANQGSEA. This CDR3 contains 14 residues. V was pared by 4 bases and J by 1 base, with 13 bases between. Written as DNA, the CDR3 is TGCAGCGTTGGTCTGTTGAGGGTCCAAGAGACCCAGTACTTC. Protein: CSVGLLRVQETQYF.

This clone appeared once. The chain combines TRBV5-1 with TRBJ2-5; the D gene is possibly TRBD2 (5 bases). CDR1 SGHRS and CDR2 YFSETQ come from the germline V gene. The V and J ends lost 1 base and 2 bases respectively, with 15 bases between them. The CDR3 loop spans 16 amino acids. CDR3 DNA: TGCGCCAGCAGCTTGAGGAACGACGGGGAACAAGAGACCCAGTACTTC. This sequence encodes CASSLRNDGEQETQYF.

The gene calls are TRBV5-1 and TRBJ1-4; the D gene is possibly TRBD1 (5 bases). Deletions cut 2 bases from V and 6 bases from J, with 8 bases between. The CDR3 is 13 residues long. Germline values: CDR1 SGHRS, CDR2 YFSETQ. The CDR3 is CASSLAGHEKLFF. DNA for the CDR3: TGCGCCAGCAGCTTAGCAGGGCATGAAAAACTGTTTTTT.

The chain uses TRBV6-5 and TRBJ1-2; no firm D call. In germline, CDR1 is MNHEY, CDR2 SVGAGI. V gave up 1 base and J gave up 9 bases, with 12 bases separating them. This CDR3 is 13 amino acids long. CDR3 sequence reads: CASSYFNPRSYTF. DNA of the CDR3: TGTGCCAGCAGTTACTTTAATCCGAGGAGCTACACCTTC.

V is TRBV5-1 and J is TRBJ1-2; D is ambiguous. Germline CDR1 is SGHRS and CDR2 is YFSETQ. The germline V and J ends were trimmed by 2 bases and 4 bases, with 18 bases remaining between them. The CDR3 loop spans 16 amino acids. The CDR3 coding sequence is TGCGCCAGCAGCTTAGGTAGGGAATTGCGGGCCTATGGCTACACCTTC. It codes for CASSLGRELRAYGYTF.

This chain joins TRBV28 and TRBJ1-5, with D maybe TRBD1 (5 bases). The length of the CDR3 is 13 residues. CDR1 and CDR2 (germline): MDHEN, SYDVKM. V lost 6 bases to trimming and J lost 3 bases, with 9 bases between them. The CDR3 sequence is CASRRGSNQPQHF. CDR3 DNA sequence: TGTGCCAGCAGAAGGGGTTCCAATCAGCCCCAGCATTTT.

The V gene is TRBV28, the J gene TRBJ1-2, with 9 positions matching TRBD1. The CDR3 extends over 14 amino acids. V trimming: 8 bases; J trimming: 5 bases; junction bases outside the gene matches: 9. Germline V gives CDR1 MDHEN, CDR2 SYDVKM. Written as DNA, the CDR3 is TGTGCCAGCCGCCCTAGAGGGACAGGGTATGGCTACACCTTC. Protein product: CASRPRGTGYGYTF.

J is TRBJ2-5 and V is TRBV19, with a tentative D call TRBD1 (6 bases). The germline V gene encodes CDR1 LNHDA and CDR2 SQIVND (reference sequence). This CDR3 has 15 residues. Trimming cost V 6 bases and J 8 bases, with 22 bases left between them. The CDR3 DNA reads as TGTGCCAGTAGCCCTTGGGACAAGAAGAAGAGAACCCAGTACTTC. Its protein is CASSPWDKKKRTQYF.

This clone appeared once. The chain is built from TRBV6-5 and TRBJ2-1; 8 bases are a match to TRBD1. This CDR3 has 15 amino acids. In germline, CDR1 is MNHEY, CDR2 SVGAGI. The trim removed 6 bases at V and 3 bases at J, leaving 7 bases unmatched. The CDR3 DNA sequence: TGTGCCAGCAGCACAACAGGGGGAAACTACAATGAGCAGTTCTTC. Translating it yields CASSTTGGNYNEQFF.

J is TRBJ2-5 and V is TRBV7-9, with D hard to call. Trimming left V 6 bases short and J 2 bases short, with 4 bases between. CDR1 and CDR2 (germline): SEHNR, FQNEAQ (reference sequence). The CDR3 has 11 amino acids. The CDR3 nucleotides are TGTGCCAGCAGGTCTCAAGAGACCCAGTACTTC. As protein: CASRSQETQYF.

The rearrangement links TRBV6-1 to TRBJ2-7; D is perhaps TRBD1 (6 bases). Germline loops: CDR1 MNHNS, CDR2 SASEGT. This CDR3 contains 14 residues. V was trimmed by 6 bases and J by 1 base, leaving 13 bases between them. This chain's CDR3 is CASSPATGSYEQYF. As DNA, the CDR3 is TGTGCCAGCAGCCCGGCGACAGGATCCTACGAGCAGTACTTC.

The chain is built from TRBV9 and TRBJ2-7, with D perhaps TRBD1 (6 bases). V lost 0 bases and J 4 bases, leaving 14 bases between the germline ends. The CDR3 has 15 residues. Germline CDR1 reads SGDLS; CDR2 reads YYNGEE. The CDR3 sequence is CASSVGIQGIYEQYF. For the CDR3, the DNA is TGTGCCAGCAGCGTAGGGATCCAGGGGATATACGAGCAGTACTTC.